The clone carrying this TCR beta chain has ten or more counts. The source of the sample is a study of T cell changes during pregnancy in multiple sclerosis. The data were produced by immunoSEQ multiplex PCR, yet TCRdb's version contains in-frame clones alone and is incomplete. The repertoire consists of around 85,000 clones, with 91% occurring once and the leading ten covering 3.5%. This CDR3 region has 13 residues. Trimming cost V 8 bases and J 2 bases, with 12 bases left between them. The germline gives CDR1 SNHLY, CDR2 FYNNEI. The input for sequencing was PBMCs, taken in the first trimester of pregnancy. The genes are TRBV2 and TRBJ1-2; D possibly corresponds to TRBD1 (6 bases). This TCR was recovered from a female donor in good health, serving as a control in a pregnancy study. Some clones in this sample may be carry-over from other donors' samples. This CDR3 is CASRGRGNYGYTF. The CDR3 DNA reads TGTGCCAGCCGGGGCAGGGGAAACTATGGCTACACCTTC.